This T cell receptor (beta chain) was captured by sequencing in a study of T cell changes during pregnancy in multiple sclerosis. The data were produced by immunoSEQ multiplex PCR, yet TCRdb's version contains in-frame clones alone and is incomplete. The sample lists over 25,000 clones, approximately 90% occurring once. Unmatched junction bases numbered 9, after V lost 5 bases and J lost 8 bases. The CDR3 spans 17 residues. Germline CDR1 LGHNA, CDR2 YSLEER. The source is a female donor with multiple sclerosis, enrolled in a pregnancy study. The sequenced sample was CD8+ T cells from peripheral blood mononuclear cells, obtained in the second trimester of pregnancy. The chain combines TRBV4-3 with TRBJ2-1; 16 nucleotides align to TRBD2. CDR3 in DNA: TGCGCCAGCAGCTCCGGGACTAGCGGGGGGGCTAGCCATGAGCAGTTCTTC. As protein: CASSSGTSGGASHEQFF.